This is a list of T cell receptor beta chains from one sample in a study of regulatory T cells in long-lasting Graves disease. TCRdb re-called the multiplex PCR reads with MiXCR, one entry per CDR3 protein. The profile shows 500,000 or so distinct CDR3 sequences, about 16% of them singletons. This same sample was also part of a study on T cells in Graves' hyperthyroidism and ophthalmopathy.

Sample: peripheral blood mononuclear cells (PBMCs), taken at new diagnosis, from a patient treated with antithyroid drugs. Source of these receptors: a woman in her forties or fifties with Graves disease. Each CDR3 is given with its conserved first and last residue. The order of the fields is clone size, V gene, D gene, J gene, CDR3 protein, CDR3 DNA. The D gene is left open where the match is weak. Part of the rows lack a size; the others show once, few, many or a class for expanded clones.

-	TRBV7-8	TRBD1	TRBJ2-1	CASSFGTGNNEQFF	TGTGCCAGCAGTTTCGGGACAGGCAACAATGAGCAGTTCTTC
many	TRBV20-1	-	TRBJ2-7	CSARAGPDYEQYF	TGCAGTGCTAGAGCGGGACCCGACTACGAGCAGTACTTC
many	TRBV2	-	TRBJ2-1	CASSVGGGAYNEQFF	TGTGCCAGCAGTGTAGGCGGGGGCGCCTACAATGAGCAGTTCTTC
many	TRBV5-1	-	TRBJ1-3	CASSLGDSGNTIYF	TGTGCCAGCAGCTTAGGGGACTCTGGAAACACCATATATTTT
-	TRBV12-3/TRBV12-4	TRBD1	TRBJ2-3	CASRGDRYTDTQYF	TGTGCCAGCAGGGGGGACAGATACACAGATACGCAGTATTTT
-	TRBV4-1	TRBD2	TRBJ2-7	CASSQRFRGDRAYEQYF	TGCGCCAGCAGCCAGAGATTCCGGGGGGACCGGGCCTACGAGCAGTACTTC
many	TRBV28	-	TRBJ2-7	CASTTLGTGRNYEQYF	TGTGCCAGCACCACTTTGGGCACGGGTAGAAACTACGAGCAGTACTTC
-	TRBV19	-	TRBJ1-2	CASSPPAFESYYGYTF	TGTGCCAGTAGCCCACCGGCATTTGAGAGTTACTATGGCTACACCTTC
few	TRBV25-1	TRBD2	TRBJ2-5	CASSFSLAGAGETQYF	TGTGCCAGCAGTTTTAGTCTAGCGGGGGCGGGAGAGACCCAGTACTTC
-	TRBV28	-	TRBJ1-3	CASSLGSGFIGNTIYF	TGTGCCAGCAGTTTAGGTTCAGGTTTCATTGGAAACACCATATATTTT
many	TRBV7-8	TRBD1	TRBJ1-1	CASSLGQGTGAFF	TGTGCCAGCAGCTTAGGACAGGGGACGGGGGCTTTCTTT
few	TRBV30	-	TRBJ1-2	CAWSGPSGYTF	TGTGCCTGGAGTGGGCCATCTGGCTACACCTTC
-	TRBV5-1	-	TRBJ2-5	CASSLEVAGRETQYF	TGCGCCAGCAGCCTGGAGGTGGCAGGGCGAGAGACCCAGTACTTC
-	TRBV19	-	TRBJ1-5	CAGRGREPSSNQPQHF	TGTGCCGGAAGGGGCAGGGAGCCCTCTAGCAATCAGCCCCAGCATTTT
-	TRBV4-1	TRBD1	TRBJ2-3	CASSPTGGTSTDTQYF	TGCGCCAGCAGCCCAACAGGGGGAACTAGCACAGATACGCAGTATTTT
-	TRBV12-3/TRBV12-4	-	TRBJ2-7	CASSATPPPPVEQYF	TGTGCCAGCAGTGCTACTCCTCCCCCCCCTGTCGAGCAGTACTTC
few	TRBV6-6	-	TRBJ2-5	CASSYSGNQETQYF	TGTGCCAGCAGTTACTCGGGGAACCAAGAGACCCAGTACTTC